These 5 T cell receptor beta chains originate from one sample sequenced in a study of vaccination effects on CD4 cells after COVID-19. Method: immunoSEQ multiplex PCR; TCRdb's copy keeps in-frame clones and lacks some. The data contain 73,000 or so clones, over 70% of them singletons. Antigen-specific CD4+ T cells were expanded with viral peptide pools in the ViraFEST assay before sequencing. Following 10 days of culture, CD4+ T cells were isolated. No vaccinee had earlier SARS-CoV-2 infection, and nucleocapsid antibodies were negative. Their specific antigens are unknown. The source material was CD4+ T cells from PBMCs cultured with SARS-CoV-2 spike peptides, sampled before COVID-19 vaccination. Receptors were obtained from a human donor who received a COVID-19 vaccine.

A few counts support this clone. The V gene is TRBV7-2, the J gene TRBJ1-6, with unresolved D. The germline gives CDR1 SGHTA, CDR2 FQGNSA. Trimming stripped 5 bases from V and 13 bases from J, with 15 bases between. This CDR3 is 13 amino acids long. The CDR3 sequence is CASSLALEAPLHF. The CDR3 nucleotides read TGTGCCAGCAGCCTCGCCCTCGAAGCGCCCCTCCACTTT. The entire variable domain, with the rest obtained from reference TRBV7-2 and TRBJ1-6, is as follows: GAGVSQSPSNKVTEKGKDVELRCDPISGHTALYWYRQSLGQGLEFLIYFQGNSAPDKSGLPSDRFSAERTGGSVSTLTIQRTQQEDSAVYLCASSLALEAPLHFGNGTRLTVT.

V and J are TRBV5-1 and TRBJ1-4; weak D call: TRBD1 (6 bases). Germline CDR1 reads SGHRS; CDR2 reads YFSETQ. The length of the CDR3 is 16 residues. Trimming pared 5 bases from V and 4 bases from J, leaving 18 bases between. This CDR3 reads CASRRQAGSGNEKLFF. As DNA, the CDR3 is TGCGCCAGCAGGAGACAGGCCGGTAGTGGTAATGAAAAACTGTTTTTT.

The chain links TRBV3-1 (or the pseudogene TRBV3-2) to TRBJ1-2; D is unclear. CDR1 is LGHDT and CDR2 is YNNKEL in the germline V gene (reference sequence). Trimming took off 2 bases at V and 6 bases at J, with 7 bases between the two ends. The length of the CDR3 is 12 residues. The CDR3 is CASSQSPHGYTF. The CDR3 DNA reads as TGTGCCAGCAGCCAATCTCCACATGGCTACACCTTC.

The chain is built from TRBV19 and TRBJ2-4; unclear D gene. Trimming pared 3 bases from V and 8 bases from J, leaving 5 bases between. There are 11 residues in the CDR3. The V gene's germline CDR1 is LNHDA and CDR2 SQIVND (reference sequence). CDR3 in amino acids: CASSIEDIQYF. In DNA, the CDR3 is TGTGCCAGTAGTATTGAGGACATTCAGTACTTC.

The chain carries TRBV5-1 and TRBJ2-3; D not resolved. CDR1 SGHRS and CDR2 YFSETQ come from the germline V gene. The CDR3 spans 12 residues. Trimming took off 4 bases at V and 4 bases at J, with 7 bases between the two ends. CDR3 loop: CASSPWADTQYF. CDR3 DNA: TGCGCCAGCAGCCCCTGGGCAGATACGCAGTATTTT.